The source of this T cell receptor (beta chain) is a study of siplizumab effects on memory and regulatory T cells. Overall study results and limits: Just a small share of alloreactive clones was traced back to unstimulated subsets. Some alloreactive sequences were traceable to unstimulated CD4+ memory cells, and siplizumab significantly reduced them. Confirmation that proliferating Tregs from siplizumab cultures had suppressive function was not obtained.

With regard to this clone: The antigen is unknown.

Clones were read by immunoSEQ multiplex PCR, and TCRdb kept only the in-frame ones, dropping some. The repertoire includes 75,000 to 100,000 clones, roughly 94% of them detected once, and 1% to 1.5% sits in the top ten. The germline CDR1 and CDR2 sequences are MDHEN and SYDVKM. The CDR3 covers 14 residues. The V end lost 7 bases, the J end lost 4 bases, and 14 bases lay between the germline ends. The chain recombines TRBV28 with TRBJ1-3, with no clear D. The TCR comes from a human donor in good health. Input material: non-Treg CD4+ T cells sorted from blood. CDR3: CASTWSGEGNTIYF. In DNA, the CDR3 is TGTGCCAGCACCTGGTCGGGTGAGGGAAACACCATATATTTT.